This passage covers 3 T cell receptor beta chains from one sample sequenced in a study of CD8 T cells in Susac syndrome. The RNA input was about 0.5 to 1 ug, and it was reverse transcribed with random hexamers. Via MiXCR, TCRdb re-called the immunoSEQ multiplex PCR reads, giving one row per CDR3 protein. The table shows about 400,000 distinct CDR3 sequences, with about 85% occurring only once. The material sequenced was CD8+ T cells from PBMCs. All receptors come from a human donor with multiple sclerosis.

The chain is built from TRBV7-8 and TRBJ2-3; TRBD2 aligns across 9 bases. Losses at the gene ends were 3 bases for V and 3 bases for J; bases not matched to a gene: 7. This CDR3 contains 16 residues. Germline CDR1 is SGHVS and CDR2 is FQNEAQ. DNA for the CDR3: TGTGCCAGCAGCTTTGGCGGGAGCGGGGGGACAGATACGCAGTATTTT. The encoded protein is CASSFGGSGGTDTQYF. Together with reference TRBV7-8 and TRBJ2-3, the CDR3 gives the full variable domain: GAGVSQSPRYKVAKRGQDVALRCDPISGHVSLFWYQQALGQGPEFLTYFQNEAQLDKSGLPSDRFFAERPEGSVSTLKIQRTQQEDSAVYLCASSFGGSGGTDTQYFGPGTRLTVL.

This rearrangement joins TRBV5-4 to TRBJ2-7; 9 nucleotides agree with TRBD2. Germline assignment: CDR1 SGHNT and CDR2 YYREEE (reference sequence). CDR3 size: 14 residues. V shed 4 bases and J 7 bases; nucleotides not matched to a gene: 9. The CDR3, as DNA: TGTGCCAGCAGCCACGGACTAGCGACTCAAGAGCAGTACTTC. Its protein is CASSHGLATQEQYF.

This clonotype was seen only once. This chain uses TRBV5-1 with TRBJ1-1; TRBD1 is a possible D gene (5 bases). V lost 0 bases and J 0 bases, leaving 12 bases between the germline ends. The germline V gene encodes CDR1 SGHRS and CDR2 YFSETQ. This CDR3 region has 16 residues. CDR3 sequence reads: CASSLVSGRMNTEAFF. CDR3 in DNA: TGCGCCAGCAGCTTGGTTTCAGGGAGAATGAACACTGAAGCTTTCTTT.